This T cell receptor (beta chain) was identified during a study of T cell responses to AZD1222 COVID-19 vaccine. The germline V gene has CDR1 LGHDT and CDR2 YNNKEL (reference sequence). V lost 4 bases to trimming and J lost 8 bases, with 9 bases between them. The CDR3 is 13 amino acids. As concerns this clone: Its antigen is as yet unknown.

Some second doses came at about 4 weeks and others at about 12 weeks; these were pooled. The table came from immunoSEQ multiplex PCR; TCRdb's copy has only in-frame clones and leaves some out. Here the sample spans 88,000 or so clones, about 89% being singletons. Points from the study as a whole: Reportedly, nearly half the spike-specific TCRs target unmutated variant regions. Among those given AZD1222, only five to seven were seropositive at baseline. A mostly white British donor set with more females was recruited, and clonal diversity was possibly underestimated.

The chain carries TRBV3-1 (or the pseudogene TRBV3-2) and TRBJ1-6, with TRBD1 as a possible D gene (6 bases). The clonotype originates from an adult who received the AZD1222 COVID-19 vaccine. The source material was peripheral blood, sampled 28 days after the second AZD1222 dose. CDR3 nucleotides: TGTGCCAGCAGCCCAAACAGGGATTCACCCCTCCACTTT. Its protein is CASSPNRDSPLHF.